Given below is one T cell receptor (beta chain) in context. Allocation to cohorts depended on clinical history reported by the participants. Per the original data handling: Cell counts per sample came from amplifying reference gene primers. The protocol was immunoSEQ multiplex PCR, while the TCRdb copy is restricted to in-frame clones and leaves out a portion. V, J and clone size are taken as reported in that table, and D and trimming were inferred from the DNA itself. The table lists some 300,000 clones, roughly 89% of them singletons. The germline V and J ends were trimmed by 0 bases and 1 base, with 10 bases remaining between them. This CDR3 is built from 15 residues. The germline CDR1 and CDR2 sequences are SGHTS and YDEGEE. This entry comes from a study of blood T cell repertoires in COVID-19. Study-wide background: Sources were T cells, B-cell-depleted T cells, or PBMCs; the material itself was cDNA or gDNA.

The rearrangement uses TRBV5-8 and TRBJ1-2; D gene unclear. The sample consisted of PBMCs or T cells enriched from blood (not recorded which). The clonotype originates from a woman younger than 30 with acute COVID-19. DNA for the CDR3: TGTGCCAGCAGCTTGGAACCGTCGGTTAACTATGGCTACACCTTC. It translates to CASSLEPSVNYGYTF.